Below are 12 T cell receptor beta chains sequenced from a single sample in a study of Ad26.COV2.S vaccination and SARS-CoV-2 variants. The treatment is: 19 received Ad26.COV2.S at low or high dose, single or two shots; a few received placebo; per-sample allocation not given. Samples came from day 63 after the first vaccine or placebo injection. Generated by immunoSEQ multiplex PCR, the TCRdb table keeps only in-frame clones and is missing some. Of roughly 500,000 clones in the sample, nearly 90% were seen once. The source was peripheral blood, collected in a trial of Ad26.COV2.S vaccine versus placebo. All receptors come from a person between 18 and 65 years old who received the Ad26.COV2.S COVID-19 vaccine or a placebo.

The CDR3: CASSYSWVEPHNEQFF. The CDR3 nucleotides read TGTGCCAGCAGTTACTCTTGGGTAGAACCCCACAATGAGCAGTTCTTC. This rearrangement joins TRBV6-5 to TRBJ2-1; D ambiguous. V lost 0 bases, J lost 5 bases, and 14 bases lay in between. Germline V gene sequence: CDR1 MNHEY, CDR2 SVGAGI. The CDR3 is made up of 16 amino acids.

The genes are TRBV5-8 and TRBJ1-6, with 9 bases lining up with TRBD1. The CDR3 contains 14 residues. Trimming at V came to 4 bases and at J to 12 bases, leaving 8 bases not matched to a gene. CDR1 and CDR2 (germline): SGHTS, YDEGEE. The DNA of the CDR3 is TGTGCCAGCAGCGGCTTCCCGGGACAGGGACCCCTCCACTTT. Residues: CASSGFPGQGPLHF.

This rearrangement joins TRBV24-1 to TRBJ2-5; D might be TRBD2 (6 bases). Trimming stripped 9 bases from V and 4 bases from J, with 17 bases between. The V gene's germline CDR1 is KGHDR and CDR2 SFDVKD. This CDR3 comprises 14 residues. The CDR3 DNA reads TGTGCCACCGGGGGGACGGACTCAATAGAGACCCAGTACTTC. Protein product: CATGGTDSIETQYF.

The rearrangement links TRBV28 to TRBJ2-1; the D call may be TRBD1 or TRBD2 (5 bases each). Trimming took 4 bases from V and 3 from J, leaving 16 bases between them. This CDR3 has 16 residues. Germline V lookup: CDR1 MDHEN, CDR2 SYDVKM. The CDR3 reads CASSSGSTAFYNEQFF. Here the CDR3 DNA reads TGTGCCAGCAGTTCAGGGAGTACCGCATTCTACAATGAGCAGTTCTTC.

The chain has TRBV4-3 and TRBJ2-5, with 7 positions matching TRBD2. The CDR3 contains 13 residues. CDR1 is LGHNA and CDR2 is YSLEER in the germline V gene. J lost 4 bases, V lost 8 bases, and 7 bases had no gene match. CDR3 protein: CASAATGGETQYF. The CDR3 DNA reads TGCGCCAGCGCCGCGACGGGGGGAGAGACCCAGTACTTC.

This clone came up a few times. The chain employs TRBV5-1 and TRBJ1-5; the D is unclear. The V gene lost 1 base and the J gene lost 5 bases, with 7 bases spanning the gap. The length of the CDR3 is 13 residues. Germline CDR1 reads SGHRS; CDR2 reads YFSETQ. This CDR3 is CASSLYGDQPQHF. The CDR3 DNA reads TGCGCCAGCAGCTTGTATGGAGATCAGCCCCAGCATTTT.

The rearrangement uses TRBV5-4 and TRBJ1-1, with D unresolved. The CDR3 loop spans 12 amino acids. V lost 5 bases, J lost 7 bases, and 12 bases lay in between. The germline V gene has CDR1 SGHNT and CDR2 YYREEE (reference sequence). CDR3 DNA: TGTGCCAGCAGGATGGACCAATTTGAAGCTTTCTTT. Translating it yields CASRMDQFEAFF.

The gene calls are TRBV28 and TRBJ1-3; D is unresolved. Germline V gene lookup returns CDR1 MDHEN and CDR2 SYDVKM. The CDR3 contains 14 residues. V shed 6 bases and J shed 0 bases, with 9 bases lying between them. As DNA, the CDR3 is TGTGCCAGCAGCCCTTCCACCTCTGGAAACACCATATATTTT. Its translation: CASSPSTSGNTIYF.

The chain is built from TRBV5-6 and TRBJ2-5, with D perhaps matching TRBD2 (5 bases). The CDR3 sequence is 14 residues long. V was clipped by 0 bases and J by 5 bases, with 11 bases between them. CDR1 is SGHDT and CDR2 is YYEEEE in the germline V gene. CDR3 loop: CASSLELELETQYF. Here the CDR3 DNA reads TGTGCCAGCAGCTTGGAACTAGAGTTGGAGACCCAGTACTTC. Combining the CDR3 with reference TRBV5-6 and TRBJ2-5 gives the whole variable domain DAGVTQSPTHLIKTRGQQVTLRCSPKSGHDTVSWYQQALGQGPQFIFQYYEEEERQRGNFPDRFSGHQFPNYSSELNVNALLLGDSALYLCASSLELELETQYFGPGTRLLVL.

The chain links TRBV3-1 (or the pseudogene TRBV3-2) to TRBJ1-1; no reliable D call. The CDR3 contains 13 residues. Germline V gene sequence: CDR1 LGHDT, CDR2 YNNKEL (reference sequence). V was cut by 6 bases and J by 1 base, with 9 bases left in between. The CDR3 DNA is TGTGCCAGCAGTTTCGGGCAGAACACTGAAGCTTTCTTT. Its translation is CASSFGQNTEAFF.

The rearrangement links TRBV6-5 to TRBJ2-2; D gene uncertain. From germline, CDR1 is MNHEY and CDR2 SVGAGI. This CDR3 has 11 amino acids. The V gene lost 2 bases and the J gene lost 8 bases, with 3 bases spanning the gap. The CDR3: CASSYGGELFF. The CDR3 region has the DNA TGTGCCAGCAGTTACGGTGGGGAGCTGTTTTTT.

The chain recombines TRBV19 with TRBJ1-4, with TRBD1 as a possible D gene (5 bases). The germline V gene has CDR1 LNHDA and CDR2 SQIVND (reference sequence). Between the trimmed V and J ends, which lost 5 bases and 2 bases, there was a span of 12 bases. This CDR3 is 15 amino acids long. The CDR3 nucleotides are TGTGCCAGTAGTGACGGGGGAACTACTAATGAAAAACTGTTTTTT. This sequence encodes CASSDGGTTNEKLFF.